This T cell receptor beta chain was sequenced in a study of T cell responses to AZD1222 COVID-19 vaccine. Generated by immunoSEQ multiplex PCR, the TCRdb table keeps only in-frame clones and is missing some. This table has more than 95,000 clones, 80% to 90% appearing once. The CDR3 is 16 amino acids. The junction had 6 bases not matched to a gene; V was cut back by 1 base and J by 3 bases. Per the germline V gene, CDR1 is LGHDT and CDR2 is YNNKEL (reference sequence). The V call is TRBV3-1 (or the pseudogene TRBV3-2), the J call TRBJ2-1; 7 bases agree with TRBD2. The TCR was taken from an adult in good health. Sample: peripheral blood, taken on day 0 of AZD1222 vaccination. The CDR3 sequence is CASSQASSGFYNEQFF. DNA of the CDR3: TGTGCCAGCAGCCAAGCATCTAGCGGTTTCTACAATGAGCAGTTCTTC.